These T cell receptor beta chains were read from a single sample in a study of T cell responses to AZD1222 COVID-19 vaccine. The repertoire was sequenced with immunoSEQ multiplex PCR; TCRdb's copy has only in-frame clones and lacks some. The table includes approximately 200,000 clones, roughly 94% detected once. Material: peripheral blood, obtained 28 days after the second dose of the MenACWY control vaccine. The receptors were gathered from an adult who received the MenACWY meningococcal vaccine as a control. Each CDR3 is given with its conserved first and last residue. The size entry is marked missing in some rows and otherwise reads once, few, many or a size class.

CDR3aa,v_gene,abundance
CASSPRTGHNEQFF,TRBV6-5,-
CASSQSGNYGYTF,TRBV28,-
CASSLGPGQGEETQYF,TRBV28,once
CAWTKGRLAGATYEQYF,TRBV30,-
CAWSVRQSYTF,TRBV30,-
CASRGTVDEQFF,TRBV27,-
CASSTTRTATNEKLFF,TRBV6-2/TRBV6-3,-
CASSLDRLIEAFF,TRBV5-4,-
CASSDRRDTGWDYGYTF,TRBV9,-
CASSSGLSLYGYTF,TRBV7-2,-
CASSFYNSPLHF,TRBV12-3/TRBV12-4,-
CASSPLGTENIQYF,TRBV5-6,-
CATAPGVVTDTQYF,TRBV10-3,-
CASSSSFGQAEQFF,TRBV6-2/TRBV6-3,-
CASSSRQTDTQYF,TRBV12-3/TRBV12-4,-
CASSVPWDTEAFF,TRBV28,-
CASSLIRLTDTQYF,TRBV7-2,-
CSARGYNEQFF,TRBV20-1,-
CASSHRGPTDTQYF,TRBV4-3,-
CASSFSRSRAQETQYF,TRBV5-1,-
CASSPSQGKGEQYF,TRBV18,-
CASSLVASGRVEQFF,TRBV11-3,-
CASSWRQGDQPQHF,TRBV5-1,-
CASSLARGTGGDEQYF,TRBV5-1,-
CASSINQEGYTF,TRBV19,-
CASSYSDGGTYEQYF,TRBV6-5,-
CASSLNVLNSPLHF,TRBV13,-
CASSDGMRVQETQYF,TRBV2,-
CASSKYQPQHF,TRBV28,-
CASSLSGQGGYGYTF,TRBV6-5,-
CASSLGGYGYTF,TRBV28,-
CASSQEDGRNEKLFF,TRBV4-1,-
CASSIDLGSNGYTF,TRBV19,-
CASSLNGNSEQYF,TRBV7-3,-
CASKARGHEKLFF,TRBV6-5,-
CASSYGQAYEQYF,TRBV5-4,once
CASSKLIRLAKNIQYF,TRBV21-1,-
CASSGQGAREQYF,TRBV27,few
CASSRRDGSYGYTF,TRBV19,-
CASRDTSGQETQYF,TRBV6-6,-
CASSKGTQDNEQFF,TRBV5-4,-
CASSLQGRQRGNTGELFF,TRBV7-6,-
CASSSGTRGYNEQFF,TRBV7-3,-
CASSLGGLAGTNEQFF,TRBV7-8,-
CASSDSRSPGNTIYF,TRBV2,once
CASSQAGTGRLHGYTF,TRBV3-1/TRBV3-2,-
CASSYLDEQFF,TRBV6-5,-
CAWGQYTGELFF,TRBV30,-
CASSLVVSPKMRADTQYF,TRBV13,-
CASSSDSGTDNYGYTF,TRBV7-9,once
CASSRQGNTEAFF,TRBV6-5,-
CASSLGEVNTEAFF,TRBV6-5,once
CASRGGVTYEQYF,TRBV28,-
CASSINPEGSGQYF,TRBV19,-
CASSEGPPYEQYF,TRBV2,few